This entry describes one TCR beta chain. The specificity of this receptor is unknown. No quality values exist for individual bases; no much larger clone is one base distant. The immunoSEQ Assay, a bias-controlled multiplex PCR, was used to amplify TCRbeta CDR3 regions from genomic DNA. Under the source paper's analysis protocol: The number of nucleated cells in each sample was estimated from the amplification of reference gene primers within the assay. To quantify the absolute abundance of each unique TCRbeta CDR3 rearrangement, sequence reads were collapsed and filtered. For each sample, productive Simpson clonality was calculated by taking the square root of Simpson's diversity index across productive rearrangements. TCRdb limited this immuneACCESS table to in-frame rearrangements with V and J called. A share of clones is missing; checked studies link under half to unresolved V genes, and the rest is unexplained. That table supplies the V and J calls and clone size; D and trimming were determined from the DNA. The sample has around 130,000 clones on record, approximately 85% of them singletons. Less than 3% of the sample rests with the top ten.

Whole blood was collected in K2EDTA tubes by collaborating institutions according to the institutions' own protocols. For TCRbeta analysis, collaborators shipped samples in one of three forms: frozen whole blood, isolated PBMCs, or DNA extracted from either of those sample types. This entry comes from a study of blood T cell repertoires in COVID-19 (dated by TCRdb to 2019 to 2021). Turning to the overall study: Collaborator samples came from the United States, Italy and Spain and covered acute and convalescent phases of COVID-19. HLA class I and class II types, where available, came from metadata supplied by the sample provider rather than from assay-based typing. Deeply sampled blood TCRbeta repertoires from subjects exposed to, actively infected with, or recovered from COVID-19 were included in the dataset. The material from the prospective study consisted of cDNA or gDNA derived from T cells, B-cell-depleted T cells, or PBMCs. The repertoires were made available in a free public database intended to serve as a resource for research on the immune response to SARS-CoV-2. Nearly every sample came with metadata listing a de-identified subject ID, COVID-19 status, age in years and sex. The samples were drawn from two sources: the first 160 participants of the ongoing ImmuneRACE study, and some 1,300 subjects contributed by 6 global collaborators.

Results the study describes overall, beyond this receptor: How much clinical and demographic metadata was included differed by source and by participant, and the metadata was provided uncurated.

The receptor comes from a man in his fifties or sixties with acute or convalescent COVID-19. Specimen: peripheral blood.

The nucleotide sequence is TGTGCCAGTAGTACCCCGGACAGAGGTCCTTCTCCCCTGGTGCAGCCCCAGCATTTT. Its protein reads: CASSTPDRGPSPLVQPQHF. This chain joins TRBV19 to TRBJ1-5; the D gene is perhaps TRBD1, on 6 matching bases. V is clipped by 4 bases and J by 7 bases, and the sequence between their germline boundaries is 29 bases long. Inclusive of the bounding cysteine and phenylalanine, the CDR3 is 19 residues long. CDR3 DNA is the only sequence kept; it has 57 bases, read in frame from the first base. The CDR1 and CDR2 encoded by the germline V gene (reference sequence) are LNHDA and SQIVND.